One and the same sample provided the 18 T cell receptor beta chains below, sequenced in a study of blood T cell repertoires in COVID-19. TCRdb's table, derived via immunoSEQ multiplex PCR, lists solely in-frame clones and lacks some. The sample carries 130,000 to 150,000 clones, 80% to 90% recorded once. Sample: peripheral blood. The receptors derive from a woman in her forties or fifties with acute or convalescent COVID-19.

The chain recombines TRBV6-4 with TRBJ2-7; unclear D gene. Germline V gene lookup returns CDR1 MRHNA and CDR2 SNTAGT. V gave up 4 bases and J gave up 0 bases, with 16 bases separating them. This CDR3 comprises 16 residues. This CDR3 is CASSVKRIPTSYEQYF. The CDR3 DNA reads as TGTGCCAGCAGTGTGAAAAGAATACCTACCTCCTACGAGCAGTACTTC.

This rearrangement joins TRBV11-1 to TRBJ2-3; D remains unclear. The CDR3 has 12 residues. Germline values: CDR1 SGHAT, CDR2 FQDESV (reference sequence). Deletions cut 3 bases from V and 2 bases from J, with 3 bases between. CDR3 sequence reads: CASSFITDTQYF. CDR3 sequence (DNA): TGTGCCAGCAGCTTCATCACAGATACGCAGTATTTT.

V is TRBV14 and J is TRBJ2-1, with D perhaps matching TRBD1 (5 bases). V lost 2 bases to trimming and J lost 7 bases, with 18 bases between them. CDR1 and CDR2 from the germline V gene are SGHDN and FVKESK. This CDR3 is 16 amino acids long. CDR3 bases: TGTGCCAGCAGCCAATGGCAGGGCAATTTGAGGAATGAGCAGTTCTTC. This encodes CASSQWQGNLRNEQFF. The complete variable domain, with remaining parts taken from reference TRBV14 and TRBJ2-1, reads EAGVTQFPSHSVIEKGQTVTLRCDPISGHDNLYWYRRVMGKEIKFLLHFVKESKQDESGMPNNRFLAERTGGTYSTLKVQPAELEDSGVYFCASSQWQGNLRNEQFFGPGTRLTVL.

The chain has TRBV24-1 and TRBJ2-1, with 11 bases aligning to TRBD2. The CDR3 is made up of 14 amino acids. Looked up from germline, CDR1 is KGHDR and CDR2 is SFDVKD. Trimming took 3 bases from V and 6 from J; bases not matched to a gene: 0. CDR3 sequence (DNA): TGTGCCACCAGTGATGGGACTAGCGGCAATGAGCAGTTCTTC. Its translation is CATSDGTSGNEQFF.

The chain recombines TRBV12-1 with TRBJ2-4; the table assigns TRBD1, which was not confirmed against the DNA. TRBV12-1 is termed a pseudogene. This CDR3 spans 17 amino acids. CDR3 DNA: TGTGCCAGCAGCTTTGCCTCGGATGACAGGGCTGCGAACATTCAGTACTTC. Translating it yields CASSFASDDRAANIQYF.

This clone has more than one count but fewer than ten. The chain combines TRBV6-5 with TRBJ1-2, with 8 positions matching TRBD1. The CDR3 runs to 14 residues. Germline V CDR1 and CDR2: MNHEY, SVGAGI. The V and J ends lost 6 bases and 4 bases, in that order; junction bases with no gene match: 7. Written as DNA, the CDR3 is TGTGCCAGCAGCGCGGACAGGGTAGCCTATGGCTACACCTTC. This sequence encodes CASSADRVAYGYTF.

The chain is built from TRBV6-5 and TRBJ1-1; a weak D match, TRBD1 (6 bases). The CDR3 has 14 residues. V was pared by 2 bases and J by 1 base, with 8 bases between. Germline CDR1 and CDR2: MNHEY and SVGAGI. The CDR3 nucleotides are TGTGCCAGCAGTTACGGACAGACGAACACTGAAGCTTTCTTT. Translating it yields CASSYGQTNTEAFF.

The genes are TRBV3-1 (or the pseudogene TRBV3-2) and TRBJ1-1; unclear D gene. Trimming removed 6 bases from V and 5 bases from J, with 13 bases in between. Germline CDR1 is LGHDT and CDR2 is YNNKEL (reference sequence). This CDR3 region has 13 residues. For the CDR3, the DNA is TGTGCCAGCAGTGTTCAGGAAATTACTGAAGCTTTCTTT. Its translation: CASSVQEITEAFF.

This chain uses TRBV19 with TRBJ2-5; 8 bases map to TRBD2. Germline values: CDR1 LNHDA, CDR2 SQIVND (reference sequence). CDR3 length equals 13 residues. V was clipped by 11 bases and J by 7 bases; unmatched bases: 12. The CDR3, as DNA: TGTGCCTCCGCGGGGGGAGGTGTTGTGACCCAGTACTTC. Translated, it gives CASAGGGVVTQYF.

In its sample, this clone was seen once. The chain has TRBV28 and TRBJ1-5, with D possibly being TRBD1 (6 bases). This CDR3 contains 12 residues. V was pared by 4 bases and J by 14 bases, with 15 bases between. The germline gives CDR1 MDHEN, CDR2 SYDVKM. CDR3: CASSSSGEKKHF. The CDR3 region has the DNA TGTGCCAGCAGTTCTTCAGGGGAAAAGAAGCATTTT. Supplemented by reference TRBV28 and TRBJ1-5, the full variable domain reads DVKVTQSSRYLVKRTGEKVFLECVQDMDHENMFWYRQDPGLGLRLIYFSYDVKMKEKGDIPEGYSVSREKKERFSLILESASTNQTSMYLCASSSSGEKKHFGDGTRLSIL.

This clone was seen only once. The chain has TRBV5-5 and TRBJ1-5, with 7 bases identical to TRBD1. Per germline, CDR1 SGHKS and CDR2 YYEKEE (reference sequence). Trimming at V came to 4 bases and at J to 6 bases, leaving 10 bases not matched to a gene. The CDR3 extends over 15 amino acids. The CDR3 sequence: CASSAQTGNFQPQHF. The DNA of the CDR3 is TGTGCCAGCAGCGCCCAGACAGGGAATTTTCAGCCCCAGCATTTT.

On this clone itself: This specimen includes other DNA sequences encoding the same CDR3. The CDR3 DNA sequence: TGTGCCAGCAGCCTGAGACAGGGGGGTACTGAAGCTTTCTTT. Translating it yields CASSLRQGGTEAFF. The V and J genes are TRBV3-1 (or the pseudogene TRBV3-2) and TRBJ1-1, with 9 nucleotides matching TRBD1. Germline V gene data show CDR1 as LGHDT and CDR2 as YNNKEL (reference sequence). CDR3 length: 14 amino acids. The ends lost 4 bases at V and 5 bases at J; junction bases unmatched: 5.

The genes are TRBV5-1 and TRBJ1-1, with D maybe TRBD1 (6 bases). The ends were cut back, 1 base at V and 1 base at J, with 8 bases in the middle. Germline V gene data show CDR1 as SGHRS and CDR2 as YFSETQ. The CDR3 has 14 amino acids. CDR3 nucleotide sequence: TGCGCCAGCAGCTTGATAGGGGGGAACACTGAAGCTTTCTTT. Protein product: CASSLIGGNTEAFF.

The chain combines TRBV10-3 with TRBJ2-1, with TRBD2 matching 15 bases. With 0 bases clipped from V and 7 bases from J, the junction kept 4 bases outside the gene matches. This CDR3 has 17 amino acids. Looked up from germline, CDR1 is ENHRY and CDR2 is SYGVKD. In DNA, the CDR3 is TGTGCCATCAGTGAGTCGAGGGGACTAGCGGGAGGTAATGAGCAGTTCTTC. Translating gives CAISESRGLAGGNEQFF.

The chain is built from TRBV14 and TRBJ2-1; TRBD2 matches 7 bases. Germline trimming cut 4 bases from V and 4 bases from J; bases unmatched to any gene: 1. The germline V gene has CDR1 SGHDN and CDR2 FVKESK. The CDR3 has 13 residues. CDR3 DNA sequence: TGTGCCAGCAGCCTTAGCGGGTACAATGAGCAGTTCTTC. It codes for CASSLSGYNEQFF.

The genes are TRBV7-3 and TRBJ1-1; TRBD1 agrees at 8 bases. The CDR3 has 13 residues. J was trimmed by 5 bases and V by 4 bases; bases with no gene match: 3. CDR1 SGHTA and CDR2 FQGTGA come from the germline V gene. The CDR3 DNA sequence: TGTGCCAGCAGCTCGAACAGGGGGACTGAAGCTTTCTTT. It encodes CASSSNRGTEAFF.

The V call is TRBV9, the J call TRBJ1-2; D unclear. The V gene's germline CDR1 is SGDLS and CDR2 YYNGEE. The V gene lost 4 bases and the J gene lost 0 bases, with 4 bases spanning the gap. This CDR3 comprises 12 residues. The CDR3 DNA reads TGTGCCAGCAGCCTCTCTAACTATGGCTACACCTTC. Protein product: CASSLSNYGYTF.

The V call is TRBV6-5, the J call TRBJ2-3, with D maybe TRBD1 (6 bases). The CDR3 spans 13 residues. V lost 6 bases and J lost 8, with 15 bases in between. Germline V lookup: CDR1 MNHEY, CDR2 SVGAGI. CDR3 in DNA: TGTGCCAGCAGCCCACAGGGAAAGAGTACGCAGTATTTT. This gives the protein CASSPQGKSTQYF.